One sample yielded the 29 T cell receptor beta chains listed below, sequenced in a study of T-cell memory formation after mild COVID-19. MiXCR, run by TCRdb on the 5' RACE reads, gives a single entry per CDR3 protein. The sample records about 180,000 distinct CDR3 sequences, roughly 17% being singletons. Sequenced input: PBMCs or a T cell subset sorted from them (not recorded which). Receptor source: an adult woman who had mild COVID-19 (a few samples of this study predate the infection). Cell type and time point are not known.

The chain joins TRBV20-1 to TRBJ2-3; tentative D call: TRBD1 (5 bases). Germline assignment: CDR1 DFQATT and CDR2 SNEGSKA (reference sequence). This CDR3 spans 15 amino acids. With 3 bases removed from V and 3 bases from J, the gap between germline ends came to 16 bases. The CDR3 spells CSASGAGHGTDTQYF. CDR3 sequence (DNA): TGCAGTGCTAGTGGGGCAGGGCATGGGACAGATACGCAGTATTTT.

The rearrangement joins TRBV5-1 to TRBJ2-7; the D gene is possibly TRBD1 (6 bases). Germline V gives CDR1 SGHRS, CDR2 YFSETQ. The CDR3 loop spans 15 amino acids. V gave up 4 bases and J gave up 6 bases, with 20 bases separating them. The chain's CDR3 is CASSTIGTQGGEQYF. The CDR3 DNA sequence: TGCGCCAGCAGCACCATTGGGACCCAAGGGGGCGAGCAGTACTTC.

This chain links TRBV29-1 with TRBJ2-1; 9 bases are shared with TRBD2. Per the germline V gene, CDR1 is SQVTM and CDR2 is ANQGSEA. The CDR3 contains 13 residues. V was clipped by 4 bases and J by 5 bases; unmatched bases: 3. CDR3 nucleotide sequence: TGCAGCGTTGGCAGCGGGAGGCACAATGAGCAGTTCTTC. Encoded protein: CSVGSGRHNEQFF.

This clonotype occurred many times. The chain joins TRBV2 to TRBJ1-1; D unresolved. Germline V gene data show CDR1 as SNHLY and CDR2 as FYNNEI. V shed 8 bases and J shed 4 bases, with 11 bases lying between them. The CDR3 has 12 amino acids. The CDR3 DNA is TGTGCCAGCTCGGTCTTGTTCACTGAAGCTTTCTTT. Its protein is CASSVLFTEAFF. The whole variable domain, filled in from reference TRBV2 and TRBJ1-1, reads EPEVTQTPSHQVTQMGQEVILRCVPISNHLYFYWYRQILGQKVEFLVSFYNNEISEKSEIFDDQFSVERPDGSNFTLKIRSTKLEDSAMYFCASSVLFTEAFFGQGTRLTVV.

J is TRBJ1-2 and V is TRBV24-1, with D possibly TRBD1 on 6 matching bases. V lost 2 bases and J lost 4, with 13 bases in between. CDR1 is KGHDR, CDR2 SFDVKD, per germline. CDR3 size: 15 residues. CDR3 residues: CATSDSMNRAYGYTF. The CDR3 nucleotides are TGTGCCACCAGTGATTCAATGAACAGGGCCTATGGCTACACCTTC.

This clonotype was found a few times. The chain combines TRBV29-1 with TRBJ2-7; D is undetermined. CDR1 is SQVTM and CDR2 is ANQGSEA in the germline V gene. The CDR3 covers 14 residues. The ends were cut back, 5 bases at V and 0 bases at J, with 14 bases in the middle. Here the CDR3 reads CSVRIGIHSYEQYF. The CDR3 nucleotides read TGCAGCGTTAGAATAGGGATACACTCCTACGAGCAGTACTTC.

This clonotype was counted a few times. The V call is TRBV12-3 or TRBV12-4, the J call TRBJ2-7, with 7 positions matching TRBD2. Unmatched junction bases numbered 9, after V lost 7 bases and J lost 3 bases. This CDR3 is built from 14 residues. The CDR3 sequence is CASTPVSGGYEQYF. In DNA, the CDR3 is TGTGCCAGCACCCCAGTTTCGGGGGGCTACGAGCAGTACTTC.

This CDR3 reads CASSSDSTGELFF. CDR3 nucleotides: TGTGCCAGCAGCTCGGACAGCACCGGGGAGCTGTTTTTT. The V and J genes are TRBV6-6 and TRBJ2-2; weak D call: TRBD1 (6 bases). CDR3 size: 13 residues. CDR1 and CDR2 from the germline V gene are MNHNY and SVGAGI (reference sequence). The germline V and J ends were trimmed by 6 bases and 4 bases, with 9 bases remaining between them.

This clonotype was detected a few times. The J gene is TRBJ1-5, the V gene TRBV12-3 or TRBV12-4; TRBD1 matches 9 bases. The V gene end was trimmed by 5 bases and the J gene end by 3 bases; junction bases not matched to a gene: 5. This CDR3 region has 15 residues. In DNA, the CDR3 is TGTGCCAGCAGTGGGACAGGGCCTATCAATCAGCCCCAGCATTTT. It encodes CASSGTGPINQPQHF.

CDR3 protein: CASSIAGTYEQYF. Written as DNA, the CDR3 is TGTGCCAGTAGTATAGCTGGGACCTACGAGCAGTACTTC. The chain joins TRBV19 to TRBJ2-7, with D unresolved. The germline V gene has CDR1 LNHDA and CDR2 SQIVND (reference sequence). The CDR3 is made up of 13 amino acids. V was shortened by 1 base and J by 2 bases, with 6 bases between the two germline ends.

The chain combines TRBV2 with TRBJ2-3, with D possibly TRBD2 on 6 matching bases. The CDR3 runs 15 residues. Looked up from germline, CDR1 is SNHLY and CDR2 is FYNNEI. Trimming shortened V by 5 bases and J by 2 bases, and 14 bases separated the two germline ends. CDR3 loop: CASSWSGSNTDTQYF. The CDR3 region has the DNA TGTGCCAGCAGTTGGAGCGGGTCTAACACAGATACGCAGTATTTT.

The chain is built from TRBV12-3 or TRBV12-4 and TRBJ1-1; D is uncertain. This CDR3 has 13 amino acids. V lost 5 bases and J 1 base, leaving 8 bases between the germline ends. CDR3 DNA sequence: TGTGCCAGCAGTGTCCAGGAGAACACTGAAGCTTTCTTT. This gives the protein CASSVQENTEAFF.

Of note for this clonotype: The germline gene is not matched at one end of the junction; a read error may be the cause. The rearrangement uses TRBV11-3 and TRBJ2-7; no clear D gene. Germline lookup yields CDR1 SGHNT and CDR2 YENEEA. The length of the CDR3 is 12 residues. CDR3 region: CAGRSADYEQYF. The CDR3 DNA follows: TGTGCCGGCAGAAGCGCTGACTACGAGCAGTACTTC.

In its sample, this clonotype was seen a few times. The J gene is TRBJ2-2, the V gene TRBV12-3 or TRBV12-4, with D possibly being TRBD1 or TRBD2 (5 bases each). This CDR3 contains 12 residues. Trimming removed 8 bases from V and 7 bases from J, with 11 bases in between. The CDR3 loop reads CASCLGGGELFF. The DNA of the CDR3 is TGTGCCAGCTGCCTTGGGGGCGGGGAGCTGTTTTTT.

This sequence joins TRBV7-2 and TRBJ2-3; 7 bases map to TRBD1. Germline V CDR1 and CDR2: SGHTA, FQGNSA. CDR3 length: 15 residues. Unmatched junction bases numbered 5, after V lost 4 bases and J lost 1 base. The CDR3 here is CASSWDRGGTDTQYF. CDR3 bases: TGTGCCAGCAGCTGGGACAGAGGGGGCACAGATACGCAGTATTTT.

The J gene is TRBJ2-1, the V gene TRBV24-1, with D maybe TRBD2 (5 bases). Germline V gene sequence: CDR1 KGHDR, CDR2 SFDVKD. V shed 3 bases and J shed 11 bases, with 7 bases lying between them. This CDR3 region has 11 residues. The CDR3 protein is CATSDPGKQFF. The CDR3 nucleotides read TGTGCCACCAGTGATCCGGGGAAGCAGTTCTTC.

This clonotype showed up just a few times. The chain employs TRBV5-5 and TRBJ2-2, with unresolved D. The CDR3 spans 15 residues. Germline-derived CDR1 and CDR2 are SGHKS and YYEKEE (reference sequence). Trimming pared 4 bases from V and 0 bases from J, leaving 10 bases between. The CDR3 reads CASSRSVSNTGELFF. CDR3 nucleotides: TGTGCCAGCAGCCGGTCCGTTTCGAACACCGGGGAGCTGTTTTTT.

V and J are TRBV12-3 or TRBV12-4 and TRBJ1-5; D may be TRBD1 (5 bases). The CDR3 consists of 13 residues. V shed 1 base and J shed 7 bases, with 8 bases lying between them. CDR3 DNA: TGTGCCAGCAGTTTAGGGGGACGGCAGCCCCAGCATTTT. Residues: CASSLGGRQPQHF.

The rearrangement joins TRBV24-1 to TRBJ2-1; no clear D gene. This CDR3 region has 12 residues. Germline V CDR1 and CDR2: KGHDR, SFDVKD. Trimming stripped 9 bases from V and 4 bases from J, with 9 bases between. In nucleotides, the CDR3 is TGTGCCACCGCTAAATCATACAATGAGCAGTTCTTC. Translating gives CATAKSYNEQFF.

This chain uses TRBV5-1 with TRBJ2-7, with 14 nucleotides matching TRBD2. J lost 6 bases, V lost 9 bases, and 11 bases had no gene match. The CDR3 spans 15 residues. Germline values: CDR1 SGHRS, CDR2 YFSETQ. The CDR3 reads CATSGLAGVGSEQYF. CDR3 in DNA: TGCGCCACCTCGGGACTAGCGGGAGTCGGGAGCGAGCAGTACTTC.

This clonotype was seen a handful of times. The chain has TRBV7-2 and TRBJ2-1; 7 nucleotides align to TRBD2. The ends lost 1 base at V and 6 bases at J; junction bases unmatched: 6. Germline V gene sequence: CDR1 SGHTA, CDR2 FQGNSA. This CDR3 is 15 amino acids long. CDR3: CASSLESGLGNEQFF. The CDR3 DNA reads TGTGCCAGCAGCTTAGAATCAGGACTAGGCAATGAGCAGTTCTTC.

This clonotype was counted only a few times. The V call is TRBV7-2, the J call TRBJ1-2, with D perhaps matching TRBD1 (6 bases). The CDR3 runs to 16 residues. The V gene lost 1 base and the J gene lost 4 bases, with 16 bases spanning the gap. The germline V gene has CDR1 SGHTA and CDR2 FQGNSA. The CDR3 nucleotides read TGTGCCAGCAGCTTAGACATCGGGGGGCAAAGCTATGGCTACACCTTC. It codes for CASSLDIGGQSYGYTF.

This clonotype occurred many times. The chain is built from TRBV12-3 or TRBV12-4 and TRBJ1-1, with a possible D match to TRBD1 (5 bases). V shed 5 bases and J shed 2 bases, with 21 bases lying between them. The CDR3 is 17 amino acids. The CDR3 DNA follows: TGTGCCAGCAGTGGTCTTCGACAGAGTACGGGAAACACTGAAGCTTTCTTT. It codes for CASSGLRQSTGNTEAFF.

This clonotype has just a few counts. V is TRBV18 and J is TRBJ1-1, with D possibly matching TRBD1 (5 bases). Germline assignment: CDR1 KGHSH and CDR2 LQKENI. The length of the CDR3 is 15 residues. Trimming cost V 0 bases and J 1 base, with 9 bases left between them. The CDR3 DNA reads TGTGCCAGCTCACCACCGGGGGGGAGGAACACTGAAGCTTTCTTT. This translates into CASSPPGGRNTEAFF.

This clonotype has a handful of counts. CDR3 in DNA: TGTGCCAGCAGCCAAACGCGCACGGGGGTTCAGGAGACCCAGTACTTC. It yields the protein CASSQTRTGVQETQYF. This chain links TRBV4-2 with TRBJ2-5; D perhaps matches TRBD2 (6 bases). CDR3 length: 16 amino acids. Germline loops: CDR1 LGHNA, CDR2 YNFKEQ. V was trimmed by 2 bases and J by 5 bases, leaving 18 bases between them.

This chain connects TRBV3-1 to TRBJ2-7; the D gene is possibly TRBD2 (6 bases). CDR3 length equals 13 residues. V was pared by 6 bases and J by 0 bases, with 9 bases between. Germline lookup yields CDR1 LGHDT and CDR2 YNNKEL (reference sequence). The chain's CDR3 is CASRAGSSYEQYF. For the CDR3, the DNA is TGTGCCAGCAGGGCGGGGAGCTCCTACGAGCAGTACTTC.

This clonotype appeared a few times. The chain joins TRBV24-1 to TRBJ2-1; the D gene is possibly TRBD2 (6 bases). The CDR3 is made up of 14 amino acids. CDR1 is KGHDR and CDR2 is SFDVKD in the germline V gene. V was trimmed by 4 bases and J by 2 bases, leaving 8 bases between them. CDR3 nucleotides: TGTGCCACCAGTGAGGGAGGTCCCTACAATGAGCAGTTCTTC. This translates into CATSEGGPYNEQFF.

This clonotype has only a few counts. V is TRBV7-6 and J is TRBJ1-3, with 7 bases identical to TRBD1. The CDR3 is made up of 14 amino acids. V shed 3 bases, J shed 4 bases, and the junction held 3 bases outside the gene matches. Germline loops: CDR1 SGHVS, CDR2 FNYEAQ. The CDR3: CASSLTGRGNTIYF. CDR3 in DNA: TGTGCCAGCAGCTTGACAGGGAGAGGAAACACCATATATTTT.

This clonotype was seen many times. V and J are TRBV7-2 and TRBJ1-2; TRBD1 agrees at 7 bases. CDR1 SGHTA and CDR2 FQGNSA come from the germline V gene. The CDR3 consists of 15 residues. J gave up 3 bases and V 3 bases, and 7 bases lay outside the gene matches. The CDR3, as DNA: TGTGCCAGCAGCTTCAGCTTCGGACAGGACTATGGCTACACCTTC. Translation: CASSFSFGQDYGYTF.